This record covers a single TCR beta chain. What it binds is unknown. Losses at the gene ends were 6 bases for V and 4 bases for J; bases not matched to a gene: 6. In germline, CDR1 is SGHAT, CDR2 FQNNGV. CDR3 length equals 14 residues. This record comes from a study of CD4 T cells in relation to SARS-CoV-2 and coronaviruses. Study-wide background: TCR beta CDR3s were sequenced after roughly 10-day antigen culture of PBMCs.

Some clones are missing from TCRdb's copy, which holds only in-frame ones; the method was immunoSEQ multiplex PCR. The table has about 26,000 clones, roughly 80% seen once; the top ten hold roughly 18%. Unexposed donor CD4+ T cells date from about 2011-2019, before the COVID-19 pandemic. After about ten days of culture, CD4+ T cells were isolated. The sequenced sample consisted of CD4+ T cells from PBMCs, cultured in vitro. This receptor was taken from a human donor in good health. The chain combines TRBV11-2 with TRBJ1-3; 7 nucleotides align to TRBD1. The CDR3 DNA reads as TGTGCCAGCAGACCGACAGGGAGGGGAAACACCATATATTTT. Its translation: CASRPTGRGNTIYF.